These T cell receptor beta chains were read from a single sample in a study of OX40 agonist ivuxolimab in advanced cancers. Clones were sequenced by immunoSEQ multiplex PCR, and TCRdb holds only the in-frame ones, with some missing. This table has 60,000 or so clones, approximately 89% appearing once. The source was CD4+ or CD8+ T cells sorted from blood, collected in a trial of the OX40 agonist ivuxolimab. These receptors all stem from an adult with an advanced solid tumor such as melanoma, head and neck, liver or kidney cancer. The CDR3 runs from the conserved cysteine through the conserved F or W. The D gene is left open where the match is weak. Clone sizes are given selectively: once, few, many, or a class where the clone is expanded.

v_call	clone_size	cdr3_length	j_call	d_call	cdr3_nt	cdr3_aa
TRBV27	.	14	TRBJ1-4	TRBD1	TGTGCCAGCGGTCAAACAGGGGTTTACGAAAAACTGTTTTTT	CASGQTGVYEKLFF
TRBV9	.	18	TRBJ1-4	.	TGTGCCAGCAGCGCCGGACCCACCAATTTTGCAACTAATGAAAAACTGTTTTTT	CASSAGPTNFATNEKLFF
TRBV4-1	.	15	TRBJ2-7	.	TGCGCCAGCAGCCCAGAGGAACAGGGTGGCTACGAGCAGTACTTC	CASSPEEQGGYEQYF
TRBV11-2	.	16	TRBJ2-1	TRBD1	TGTGCCAGCAGCTTAGCCCAGGGGGTCCCATACAATGAGCAGTTCTTC	CASSLAQGVPYNEQFF
TRBV7-9	once	16	TRBJ2-1	TRBD2	TGTGCCAGCAGCTTACGGGCTAGCGGGGGGGCGGATGAGCAGTTCTTC	CASSLRASGGADEQFF
TRBV27	.	14	TRBJ2-7	.	TGTGCCAGCAGTTTAACCCCGCGGAGCTACGAGCAGTACTTC	CASSLTPRSYEQYF
TRBV7-9	once	15	TRBJ2-1	TRBD2	TGTGCCAGCAGCTTACGCTCTAGCGGGGGCAATGAGCAGTTCTTC	CASSLRSSGGNEQFF
TRBV7-9	few	17	TRBJ2-1	.	TGTGCCAGCAGCCCGCGATCAGGGGGGATCTCCTACAATGAGCAGTTCTTC	CASSPRSGGISYNEQFF
TRBV7-9	once	15	TRBJ1-2	.	TGTGCCAGCAGCACCCACCCGGGGCCCATCTATGGCTACACCTTC	CASSTHPGPIYGYTF
TRBV27	.	15	TRBJ2-7	TRBD2	TGTGCCAGCAGTTACCGAGGACTAGGGTCCTACGAGCAGTACTTC	CASSYRGLGSYEQYF
TRBV5-4	.	16	TRBJ2-3	.	TGTGCCAGCAGCTTGGCCAGCGGAGCCGTCACAGATACGCAGTATTTT	CASSLASGAVTDTQYF
TRBV27	.	13	TRBJ1-4	.	TGTGCCAGCAGCCCAACCCCCCCCTTAAAACTGTTTTTT	CASSPTPPLKLFF
TRBV29-1	.	14	TRBJ2-3	TRBD2	TGCAGCATGGCAACTAGCGGGAGTTGGGATACGCAGTATTTT	CSMATSGSWDTQYF
TRBV9	.	17	TRBJ2-2	TRBD1	TGTGCCAGCAGCGTACCGGGACAGGACCCGAACACCGGGGAGCTGTTTTTT	CASSVPGQDPNTGELFF
TRBV15	.	16	TRBJ2-1	TRBD2	TGTGCCACCAGCGGGCTAGCGGGGGGACTAGACAATGAGCAGTTCTTC	CATSGLAGGLDNEQFF
TRBV13	.	17	TRBJ2-2	.	TGTGCCAGCAGCTCCGCGGGGGCCAACGCGAACACCGGGGAGCTGTTTTTT	CASSSAGANANTGELFF
TRBV30	.	11	TRBJ1-4	.	TGTGCCTGGAGTGTACCACCAAAACTGTTTTTT	CAWSVPPKLFF
TRBV25-1	.	14	TRBJ1-5	.	TGTGCCAGCAGTGAAGTTGACTTCAATCAGCCCCAGCATTTT	CASSEVDFNQPQHF
TRBV7-3	.	14	TRBJ1-6	TRBD1	TGTGCCAGCAGCCCTACAGGGGGCCTGTCACCCCTCCACTTT	CASSPTGGLSPLHF
TRBV9	.	12	TRBJ1-2	.	TGTGCCAGCAGCGCCCGGACAGATGGCTACACCTTC	CASSARTDGYTF
TRBV7-2	.	15	TRBJ2-1	TRBD2	TGTGCCAGCAGCGAGGGACTAGCGGCTACAAATGAGCAGTTCTTC	CASSEGLAATNEQFF
TRBV6-1	.	14	TRBJ1-5	.	TGTGCCAGCAGTGAAGTATCCCAGAATCAGCCCCAGCATTTT	CASSEVSQNQPQHF
TRBV7-9	once	16	TRBJ2-1	.	TGTGCCAGCAGCTTATTCTCCCCAAACTCCTACAATGAGCAGTTCTTC	CASSLFSPNSYNEQFF
TRBV27	once	15	TRBJ2-1	TRBD2	TGTGCCAGCAGAAGCGGGGGGGGGCGCTCGGATGAGCAGTTCTTC	CASRSGGGRSDEQFF
TRBV5-4	.	19	TRBJ2-5	TRBD2	TGTGCCAGCACCCACCGCCTACTAGCGGGAGGGGGGCAGGGAGAGACCCAGTACTTC	CASTHRLLAGGGQGETQYF
TRBV7-7	.	16	TRBJ2-5	.	TGTGCCAGCAGCGTCGCCGGAGGACTGGCTCAAGAGACCCAGTACTTC	CASSVAGGLAQETQYF
TRBV9	.	15	TRBJ1-2	.	TGTGCCAGCAGCGTAGCTGGGGCAGGGGCGGGTGGCTACACCTTC	CASSVAGAGAGGYTF
TRBV27	.	15	TRBJ1-5	TRBD1	TGTGCCAGCAGTTACTCCAGGGACAGAGGCCAGCCCCAGCATTTT	CASSYSRDRGQPQHF
TRBV27	.	14	TRBJ2-7	.	TGTGCCAGCAGTATGCTAGCTTCTTCCAACGAGCAGTACTTC	CASSMLASSNEQYF
TRBV18	.	13	TRBJ2-5	.	TGTGCCAGCTCACCACCGTCACAAGAGACCCAGTACTTC	CASSPPSQETQYF
TRBV19	.	15	TRBJ2-7	TRBD1	TGTGCCAGTAGTCCCGGGACAGGGGGCGATTTTGGGCAGTACTTC	CASSPGTGGDFGQYF
TRBV10-3	few	14	TRBJ1-1	.	TGTGCCATCAGGGGTGGGGGGTCGAACACTGAAGCTTTCTTT	CAIRGGGSNTEAFF
TRBV29-1	.	12	TRBJ1-2	TRBD1	TGCAGCGTTGAAGAGACAGGGGTCGGCTACACCTTC	CSVEETGVGYTF
TRBV5-1	once	13	TRBJ2-7	.	TGCGCCAGCAGCGACGCGTTATCCTACGAGCAGTACTTC	CASSDALSYEQYF
TRBV15	.	14	TRBJ2-7	TRBD1	TGTGCCACCGGGTTCGGGACAGGGGCCTACGAGCAGTACTTC	CATGFGTGAYEQYF
TRBV7-9	.	13	TRBJ2-7	.	TGTGCCAGCAGAGGACAAGGTTTTGACGAGCAGTACTTC	CASRGQGFDEQYF
TRBV10-2	.	14	TRBJ2-5	.	TGCGCCAGTTCCCTCTCGGGAGACGGAGAGACCCAGTACTTC	CASSLSGDGETQYF
TRBV5-4	once	13	TRBJ2-1	.	TGTGCCAGCAGCAACGGACTATTTAATGAGCAGTTCTTC	CASSNGLFNEQFF
TRBV27	.	14	TRBJ2-7	TRBD2	TGTGCCAGCAGTCCACAAGCGGGGGGCCACGAGCAGTACTTC	CASSPQAGGHEQYF
TRBV7-6	.	15	TRBJ2-1	.	TGTGCCAGCATCAATAGCGCCAGCTCCTACAATGAGCAGTTCTTC	CASINSASSYNEQFF
TRBV9	.	13	TRBJ2-5	.	TGTGCCAGCAGCGTAGGTGCCCAAGAGACCCAGTACTTC	CASSVGAQETQYF
TRBV27	.	14	TRBJ2-3	.	TGTGCCAGCAGTTTGGGTCTCTACACAGATACGCAGTATTTT	CASSLGLYTDTQYF
TRBV5-4	.	13	TRBJ2-7	.	TGTGCCAGCAGGGGCTCGGCCCCCTACGAGCAGTACTTC	CASRGSAPYEQYF
TRBV5-6	.	16	TRBJ2-7	.	TGTGCCAGCAGCTTTGGAGCGCAGGGAGGTCTTATCGAGCAGTACTTC	CASSFGAQGGLIEQYF
TRBV29-1	.	12	TRBJ2-3	TRBD2	TGCAGCGTTCGGGGGGGCTCAGATACGCAGTATTTT	CSVRGGSDTQYF
TRBV5-3	.	13	TRBJ1-2	.	TGTGCCAGAAGCTTGCAAACAGACTATGGCTACACCTTC	CARSLQTDYGYTF
TRBV27	.	14	TRBJ2-1	TRBD2	TGTGCCAGCAGTAACTTAGCGGGAGACGGGGAGCAGTTCTTC	CASSNLAGDGEQFF
TRBV5-1	.	18	TRBJ2-5	TRBD2	TGCGCCAGCAGCCCTGGGCAGCGGGGGGCTACGGGGGTAGAGACCCAGTACTTC	CASSPGQRGATGVETQYF
TRBV28	.	18	TRBJ2-5	.	TGTGCCAGCAGTTCCAGTAGGCTTACCGGACGCCACCAAGAGACCCAGTACTTC	CASSSSRLTGRHQETQYF
TRBV4-1	.	15	TRBJ2-5	.	TGCGCCAGCAGCGAGGAACCAGGGTCGATAGAGACCCAGTACTTC	CASSEEPGSIETQYF
TRBV5-4	.	14	TRBJ2-1	.	TGTGCCAGCAGCTTTAGCGGAGGGGGCAATGAGCAGTTCTTC	CASSFSGGGNEQFF
TRBV12-5	few	14	TRBJ2-1	.	TGTGCTAGTGCAGCGGACCCCTCCTACAATGAGCAGTTCTTC	CASAADPSYNEQFF
TRBV11-2	once	14	TRBJ1-2	.	TGTGCCAGCACCGACGGCGGGAGGGGATATGGCTACACCTTC	CASTDGGRGYGYTF